These 9 T cell receptor beta chains share one sample of origin, sequenced in a study of blood T cell repertoires in COVID-19 (dated by TCRdb to about 2020). Library preparation was by the immunoSEQ multiplex PCR assay. The immuneACCESS repertoire file appears here via TCRdb, limited to in-frame rearrangements. These files lack a portion of the clones; in checked studies, under half of the deficit traces to unresolved V genes, and the cause of the others is not known. Across this sample there are 80,000 to 95,000 clones, with approximately 81% seen only once. Roughly 40% of the sample goes to the ten largest clones. Input material: peripheral blood. These receptors were obtained from a man older than 75 with acute or convalescent COVID-19.

The chain couples TRBV4-1 to TRBJ2-6; D is unclear. The CDR3 totals 15 residues. V was trimmed by 4 bases and J by 0 bases, leaving 7 bases between them. Germline V gene data show CDR1 as MGHRA and CDR2 as YSYEKL. The CDR3 spells CASSPYSSGANVLTF. As DNA, the CDR3 is TGCGCCAGCAGCCCCTATAGCTCTGGGGCCAACGTCCTGACTTTC.

V is TRBV2 and J is TRBJ2-1, with 8 positions matching TRBD2. CDR3 size: 18 residues. CDR1 is SNHLY and CDR2 is FYNNEI in the germline V gene. The junction had 17 bases not matched to a gene; V was cut back by 6 bases and J by 4 bases. CDR3 in DNA: TGTGCCAGCAGGGTGAAGCACACAGCGGGAGAAGGGTACAATGAGCAGTTCTTC. Translating it yields CASRVKHTAGEGYNEQFF.

V is TRBV7-6 and J is TRBJ2-6, with 7 bases identical to TRBD1. Germline loops: CDR1 SGHVS, CDR2 FNYEAQ. Trimming took 5 bases from V and 4 from J; bases not matched to a gene: 11. The CDR3 totals 17 residues. CDR3 sequence reads: CASSQTGDLTGANVLTF. In nucleotides, the CDR3 is TGTGCCAGCAGCCAAACAGGGGACCTAACAGGGGCCAACGTCCTGACTTTC. The variable domain in full, with the rest retrieved from reference TRBV7-6 and TRBJ2-6, is GAGVSQSPRYKVTKRGQDVALRCDPISGHVSLYWYRQALGQGPEFLTYFNYEAQQDKSGLPNDRFSAERPEGSISTLTIQRTEQRDSAMYRCASSQTGDLTGANVLTFGAGSRLTVL.

Only a few counts were recorded for this clone. Within the sample, other DNA sequences also encode this same CDR3. This chain joins TRBV12-3 or TRBV12-4 and TRBJ2-2; 7 bases map to TRBD1. The V gene end was trimmed by 3 bases and the J gene end by 6 bases; junction bases not matched to a gene: 1. The CDR3 loop spans 13 amino acids. The CDR3 region has the DNA TGTGCCAGCAGTTTTCAGGGGGCCGGGGAGCTGTTTTTT. This codes for CASSFQGAGELFF.

This chain uses TRBV9 with TRBJ1-1, with D possibly being TRBD1 (5 bases). The germline CDR1 and CDR2 sequences are SGDLS and YYNGEE. V gave up 1 base and J gave up 4 bases, with 11 bases separating them. This CDR3 contains 14 residues. This CDR3 is CASSVTQGSTEAFF. CDR3 in DNA: TGTGCCAGCAGCGTAACTCAGGGAAGCACTGAAGCTTTCTTT.

The CDR3 spells CASSLFAGASTDTQYF. CDR3 sequence (DNA): TGTGCCAGCAGCTTGTTTGCGGGGGCAAGCACAGATACGCAGTATTTT. V gene TRBV5-4 combines with J gene TRBJ2-3; D is perhaps TRBD2 (7 bases). The CDR3 contains 16 residues. Trimming shortened V by 1 base and J by 0 bases, and 12 bases separated the two germline ends. From germline, CDR1 is SGHNT and CDR2 YYREEE (reference sequence).

This chain links TRBV10-1 with TRBJ2-7; 12 bases align to TRBD2. This CDR3 comprises 15 residues. J was trimmed by 6 bases and V by 5 bases; bases with no gene match: 8. The germline V gene encodes CDR1 WNHNN and CDR2 SYGVQD (reference sequence). In nucleotides, the CDR3 is TGCGCCAGCAGTCCGCTAGCGGGAGGGCCCTCCGAGCAGTACTTC. Its translation is CASSPLAGGPSEQYF.

The rearrangement links TRBV21-1 to TRBJ1-1; the tabulated D call, TRBD1, remains unverified against the DNA. TRBV21-1 counts as a pseudogene. The length of the CDR3 is 11 residues. The CDR3 coding sequence is TGTACCCTCAGGTCAAACACTGAAGCTTTCTTT. Protein product: CTLRSNTEAFF.

The chain joins TRBV7-8 to TRBJ1-1; D is uncertain. The germline CDR1 and CDR2 sequences are SGHVS and FQNEAQ. This CDR3 has 14 amino acids. Trimming took off 5 bases at V and 0 bases at J, with 10 bases between the two ends. The CDR3 protein is CASSPPEMNTEAFF. CDR3 bases: TGTGCCAGCAGCCCCCCGGAGATGAACACTGAAGCTTTCTTT.